This paragraph reports one T cell receptor beta chain. No antigen is known for it. This record belongs to a study of response to subunit inactivated influenza vaccine. Overall study findings and caveats: There was a suggestion from the authors that each seasonal influenza vaccination recruits few new T cells.

Trimming cost V 4 bases and J 7 bases; bases outside gene matches: 11. The CDR3 is made up of 14 amino acids. Germline V gene lookup returns CDR1 SGHRS and CDR2 YFSETQ. Each CDR3 protein gets one entry after TCRdb re-called the RT-PCR reads with MiXCR. The sample holds approximately 570,000 distinct CDR3 sequences, approximately 7.6% seen once. Sequences were derived from PBMCs from blood, sampled roughly 24 months after vaccination. This receptor was taken from a man aged 50 to 75 who received an inactivated influenza vaccine. V is TRBV5-1 and J is TRBJ2-7, with 7 bases matching TRBD2. CDR3 sequence: CASSLAAGVFEQYF. The CDR3 bases are TGCGCCAGCAGCCTGGCGGCGGGGGTCTTTGAGCAGTACTTC.